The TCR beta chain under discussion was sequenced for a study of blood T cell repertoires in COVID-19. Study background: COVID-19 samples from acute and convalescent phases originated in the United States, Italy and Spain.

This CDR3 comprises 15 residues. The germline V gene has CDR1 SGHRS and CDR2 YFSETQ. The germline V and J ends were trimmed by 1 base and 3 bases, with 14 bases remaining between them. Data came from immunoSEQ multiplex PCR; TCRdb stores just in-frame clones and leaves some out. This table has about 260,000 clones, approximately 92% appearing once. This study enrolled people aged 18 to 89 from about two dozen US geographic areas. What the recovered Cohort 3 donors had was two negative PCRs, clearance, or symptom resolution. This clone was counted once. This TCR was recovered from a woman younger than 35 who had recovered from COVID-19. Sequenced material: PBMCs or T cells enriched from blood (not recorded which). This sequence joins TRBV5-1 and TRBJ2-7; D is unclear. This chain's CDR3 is CASSLTGGPIYEQYF. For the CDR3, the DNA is TGCGCCAGCAGCTTGACTGGTGGGCCGATCTACGAGCAGTACTTC.